Listed here are 6 T cell receptor beta chains from one sample, sequenced in a study of Ad26.COV2.S vaccination and SARS-CoV-2 variants. The data were produced by immunoSEQ multiplex PCR, yet TCRdb's version contains in-frame clones alone and is incomplete. Of 360,000 or so clones in the sample, about nine tenths were seen once. The treatment here: around 19 received Ad26.COV2.S at low or high dose, single or two shots; several received placebo; per-sample allocation not given. Collection of the samples took place on day 63 after the first injection of vaccine or placebo. Source: peripheral blood, taken in a trial of Ad26.COV2.S vaccine versus placebo. Receptor source: a person between 18 and 60 years old who received the Ad26.COV2.S COVID-19 vaccine or a placebo.

The count of this clone is one. The gene calls are TRBV7-6 and TRBJ2-1, with 9 bases fitting TRBD2. Germline CDR1 and CDR2: SGHVS and FNYEAQ. The CDR3 consists of 15 residues. V shed 0 bases and J 4 bases; nucleotides not matched to a gene: 1. Here the CDR3 DNA reads TGTGCCAGCAGCTTAGCAGCGGGGGGATACAATGAGCAGTTCTTC. Translating gives CASSLAAGGYNEQFF.

The chain links TRBV11-2 to TRBJ1-5, with 10 positions matching TRBD1. CDR1 and CDR2 (germline): SGHAT, FQNNGV. The CDR3 sequence is 15 residues long. Germline trimming cut 5 bases from V and 5 bases from J; bases unmatched to any gene: 6. The CDR3 DNA is TGTGCCAGCAGCCGGGACAGGGGATCCCATCAGCCCCAGCATTTT. Its translation is CASSRDRGSHQPQHF.

The rearrangement joins TRBV7-2 to TRBJ1-1; 8 positions agree with TRBD1. The germline gives CDR1 SGHTA, CDR2 FQGNSA. V dropped 5 bases and J dropped 4; count of bases not matched to a gene: 6. The CDR3 extends over 14 amino acids. CDR3 nucleotides: TGTGCCAGCAGCGTCAGGGGGCTCGTCACTGAAGCTTTCTTT. Amino acids: CASSVRGLVTEAFF.

In this sample, this clone turned up once. The chain carries TRBV2 and TRBJ2-3; D remains unclear. V was trimmed by 4 bases and J by 6 bases, leaving 17 bases between them. Germline CDR1 is SNHLY and CDR2 is FYNNEI. This CDR3 region has 15 residues. The CDR3 DNA reads as TGTGCCAGCAGTGTTGAGGCGTCGATTGGGGATACGCAGTATTTT. Its translation: CASSVEASIGDTQYF.

V usage is TRBV12-3 or TRBV12-4 and J usage is TRBJ2-4, with D hard to call. The CDR3 loop spans 13 amino acids. Between the trimmed V and J ends, which lost 1 base and 11 bases, there was a span of 12 bases. The CDR3 sequence is CASSLGRWFFQYF. DNA of the CDR3: TGTGCCAGCAGTTTAGGCAGGTGGTTCTTTCAGTACTTC.

V and J are TRBV4-1 and TRBJ1-2; D ambiguous. The CDR3 covers 13 residues. V dropped 4 bases and J dropped 3 bases, with 9 bases sitting between them. Germline-derived CDR1 and CDR2 are MGHRA and YSYEKL. CDR3 protein: CASSRDRDYGYTF. For the CDR3, the DNA is TGCGCCAGCAGCCGCGACCGCGACTATGGCTACACCTTC.